The 6 T cell receptor beta chains listed next were all sequenced from one sample in a study of blood T cell repertoires in COVID-19. The repertoire was sequenced with immunoSEQ multiplex PCR; TCRdb's copy has only in-frame clones and lacks some. The sample carries more than 100,000 clones, 75% to 90% recorded once. The sequencing input was peripheral blood. The receptor source for this set is a human donor in a cohort sampled during active or convalescent COVID-19.

The rearrangement links TRBV20-1 to TRBJ1-6, with a possible D match to TRBD1 (5 bases). Germline CDR1 reads DFQATT; CDR2 reads SNEGSKA (reference sequence). With 3 bases removed from V and 7 bases from J, the gap between germline ends came to 13 bases. The CDR3 is 14 residues long. DNA of the CDR3: TGCAGTGCTAGTCTGGGGGGGTTCAATTCACCCCTCCACTTT. It yields the protein CSASLGGFNSPLHF.

The rearrangement uses TRBV2 and TRBJ2-1; TRBD2 matches 11 bases. V lost 8 bases to trimming and J lost 0 bases; unmatched junction nucleotides: 6. Germline V gene sequence: CDR1 SNHLY, CDR2 FYNNEI. CDR3 size: 16 residues. The CDR3 loop reads CASFGTSGSSYNEQFF. In DNA form, the CDR3 reads TGTGCCAGCTTTGGGACTAGCGGAAGCTCCTACAATGAGCAGTTCTTC. Full variable domain (outside the CDR3, taken from reference TRBV2 and TRBJ2-1): EPEVTQTPSHQVTQMGQEVILRCVPISNHLYFYWYRQILGQKVEFLVSFYNNEISEKSEIFDDQFSVERPDGSNFTLKIRSTKLEDSAMYFCASFGTSGSSYNEQFFGPGTRLTVL.

This clone was seen only a few times. This chain connects TRBV25-1 to TRBJ2-3, with 9 nucleotides matching TRBD1. Unmatched junction bases numbered 5, after V lost 4 bases and J lost 0 bases. CDR3 length: 16 amino acids. Germline V CDR1 and CDR2: MGHDK, SYGVNS. The CDR3 is CASSAMGQGSTDTQYF. In DNA, the CDR3 is TGTGCCAGCAGTGCCATGGGACAGGGTAGCACAGATACGCAGTATTTT. The variable domain in full, with the rest retrieved from reference TRBV25-1 and TRBJ2-3, is EADIYQTPRYLVIGTGKKITLECSQTMGHDKMYWYQQDPGMELHLIHYSYGVNSTEKGDLSSESTVSRIRTEHFPLTLESARPSHTSQYLCASSAMGQGSTDTQYFGPGTRLTVL.

The chain recombines TRBV6-5 with TRBJ1-4; D may be TRBD1 (6 bases). CDR1 and CDR2 (germline): MNHEY, SVGAGI. CDR3 length: 15 residues. Trimming removed 0 bases at V and 5 bases at J, with 10 bases between. CDR3 coding DNA: TGTGCCAGCAGTTACTCGGACAGAGCCAATGAAAAACTGTTTTTT. Translated, it gives CASSYSDRANEKLFF.

This clone was detected only once. The rearrangement links TRBV2 to TRBJ2-7; TRBD2 might be the D (5 bases). With 2 bases removed from V and 3 bases from J, the gap between germline ends came to 11 bases. This CDR3 contains 14 residues. Germline loops: CDR1 SNHLY, CDR2 FYNNEI. CDR3 loop: CASSELMGDYEQYF. In nucleotides, the CDR3 is TGTGCCAGCAGTGAATTAATGGGAGACTACGAGCAGTACTTC.

J is TRBJ2-5 and V is TRBV5-1; D not certain. The germline V and J ends were trimmed by 1 base and 5 bases, with 12 bases remaining between them. The CDR3 is 14 residues long. Germline CDR1 and CDR2: SGHRS and YFSETQ. CDR3 in DNA: TGCGCCAGCAGCTTGATGCCCACGGAGGAGACCCAGTACTTC. Amino acids: CASSLMPTEETQYF.